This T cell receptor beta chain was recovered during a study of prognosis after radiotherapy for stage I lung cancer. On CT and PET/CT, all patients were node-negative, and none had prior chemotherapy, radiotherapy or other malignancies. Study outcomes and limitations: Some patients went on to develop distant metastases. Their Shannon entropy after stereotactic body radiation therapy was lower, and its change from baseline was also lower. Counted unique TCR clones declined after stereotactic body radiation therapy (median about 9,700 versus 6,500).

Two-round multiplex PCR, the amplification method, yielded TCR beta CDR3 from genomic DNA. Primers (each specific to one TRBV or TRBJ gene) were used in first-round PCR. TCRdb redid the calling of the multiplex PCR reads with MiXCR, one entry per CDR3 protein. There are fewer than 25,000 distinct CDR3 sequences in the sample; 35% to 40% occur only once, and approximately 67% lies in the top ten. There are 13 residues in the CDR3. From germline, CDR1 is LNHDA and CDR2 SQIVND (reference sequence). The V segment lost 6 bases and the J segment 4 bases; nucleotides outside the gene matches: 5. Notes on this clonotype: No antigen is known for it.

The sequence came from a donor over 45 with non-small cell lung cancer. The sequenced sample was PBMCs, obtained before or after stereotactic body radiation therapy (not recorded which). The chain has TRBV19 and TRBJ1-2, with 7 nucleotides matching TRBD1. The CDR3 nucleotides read TGTGCCAGTAGGGGGACAGACATCTATGGCTACACCTTC. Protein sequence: CASRGTDIYGYTF. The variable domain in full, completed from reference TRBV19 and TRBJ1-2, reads DGGITQSPKYLFRKEGQNVTLSCEQNLNHDAMYWYRQDPGQGLRLIYYSQIVNDFQKGDIAEGYSVSREKKESFPLTVTSAQKNPTAFYLCASRGTDIYGYTFGSGTRLTVV.